The entry that follows covers one T cell receptor beta chain sequence. The data are from a study of blood T cell repertoires in COVID-19. On the study more broadly: Specimens from acute and convalescent COVID-19 originated in the United States, Italy and Spain. From T cells, B-cell-depleted T cells, or PBMCs came the material, which was cDNA or gDNA.

Germline V CDR1 and CDR2: MNHEY, SVGAGI. The V gene lost 6 bases and the J gene lost 0 bases, with 10 bases spanning the gap. This CDR3 contains 14 residues. Here immunoSEQ multiplex PCR was the method, and the copy in TCRdb shows in-frame clones only, minus some. Seen here are over 130,000 clones, about three quarters observed once, and the top ten hold around 4.2%. V and J are TRBV6-5 and TRBJ2-3, with D possibly being TRBD1 (6 bases). The specimen was peripheral blood. This receptor was identified in an elderly woman with active or convalescent COVID-19. The CDR3 sequence: CASRGTPSTDTQYF. The CDR3, as DNA: TGTGCCAGCAGGGGGACACCAAGCACAGATACGCAGTATTTT.